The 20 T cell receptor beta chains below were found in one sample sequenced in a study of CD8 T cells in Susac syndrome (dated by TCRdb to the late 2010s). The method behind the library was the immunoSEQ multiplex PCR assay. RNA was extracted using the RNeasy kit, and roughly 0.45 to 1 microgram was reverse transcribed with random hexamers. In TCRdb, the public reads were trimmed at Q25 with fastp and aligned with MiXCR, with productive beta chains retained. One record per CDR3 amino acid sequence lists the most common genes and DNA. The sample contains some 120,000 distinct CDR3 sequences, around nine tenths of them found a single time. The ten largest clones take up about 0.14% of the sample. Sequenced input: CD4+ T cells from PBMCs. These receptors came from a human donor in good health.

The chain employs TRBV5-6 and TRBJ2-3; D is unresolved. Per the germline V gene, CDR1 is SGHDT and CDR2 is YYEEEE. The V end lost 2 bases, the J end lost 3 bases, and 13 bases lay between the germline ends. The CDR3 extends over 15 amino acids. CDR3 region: CASSLSPALTDTQYF. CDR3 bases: TGTGCCAGCAGCTTATCCCCGGCCTTAACAGATACGCAGTATTTT.

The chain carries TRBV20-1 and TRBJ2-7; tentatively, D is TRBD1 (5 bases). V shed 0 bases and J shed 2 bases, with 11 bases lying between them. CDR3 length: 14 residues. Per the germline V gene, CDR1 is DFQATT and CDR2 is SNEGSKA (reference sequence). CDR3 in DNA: TGCAGTGCTAGAGATCAGGGCAAAACCTACGAGCAGTACTTC. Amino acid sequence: CSARDQGKTYEQYF.

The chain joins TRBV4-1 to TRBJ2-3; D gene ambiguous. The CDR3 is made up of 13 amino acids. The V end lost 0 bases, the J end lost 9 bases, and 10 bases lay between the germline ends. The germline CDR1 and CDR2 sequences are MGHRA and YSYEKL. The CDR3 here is CASSQDITPTQYF. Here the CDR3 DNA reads TGCGCCAGCAGCCAAGATATTACGCCAACGCAGTATTTT.

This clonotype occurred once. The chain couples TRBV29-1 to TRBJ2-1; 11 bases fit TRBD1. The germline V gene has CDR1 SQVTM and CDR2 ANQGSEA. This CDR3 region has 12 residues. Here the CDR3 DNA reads TGCACCCTTGGACAGGGGGCGAATGAGCAGTTCTTC. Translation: CTLGQGANEQFF.

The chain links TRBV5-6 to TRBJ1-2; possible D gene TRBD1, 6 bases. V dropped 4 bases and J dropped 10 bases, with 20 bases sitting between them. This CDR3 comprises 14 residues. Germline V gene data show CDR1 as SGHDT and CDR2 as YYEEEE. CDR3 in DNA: TGTGCCAGCAGCCGGGGGGGCGGAGTGAATGACTACACCTTC. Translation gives CASSRGGGVNDYTF.

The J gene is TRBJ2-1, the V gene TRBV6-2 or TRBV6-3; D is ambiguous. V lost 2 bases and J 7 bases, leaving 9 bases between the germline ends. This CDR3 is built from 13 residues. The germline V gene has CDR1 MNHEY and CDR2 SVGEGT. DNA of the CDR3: TGTGCCAGCAGTTACCGAGATCCAAATGAGCAGTTCTTC. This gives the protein CASSYRDPNEQFF.

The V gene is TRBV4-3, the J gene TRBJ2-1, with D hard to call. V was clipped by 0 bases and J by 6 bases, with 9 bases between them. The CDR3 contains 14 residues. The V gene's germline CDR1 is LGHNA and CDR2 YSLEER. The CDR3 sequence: CASSQDSTFNEQFF. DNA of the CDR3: TGCGCCAGCAGCCAAGATTCAACTTTCAATGAGCAGTTCTTC.

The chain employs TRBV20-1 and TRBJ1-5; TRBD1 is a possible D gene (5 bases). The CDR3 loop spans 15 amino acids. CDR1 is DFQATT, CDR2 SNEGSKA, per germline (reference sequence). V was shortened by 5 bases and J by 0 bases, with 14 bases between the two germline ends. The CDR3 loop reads CSAPDGGYSNQPQHF. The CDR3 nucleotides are TGCAGTGCTCCGGACGGGGGTTATAGCAATCAGCCCCAGCATTTT.

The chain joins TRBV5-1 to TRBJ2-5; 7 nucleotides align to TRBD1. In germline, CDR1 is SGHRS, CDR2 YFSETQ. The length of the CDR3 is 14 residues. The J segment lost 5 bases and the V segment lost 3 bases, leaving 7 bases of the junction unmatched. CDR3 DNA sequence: TGCGCCAGCAGCTCGACAGGGTTCGGCGAGACCCAGTACTTC. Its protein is CASSSTGFGETQYF.

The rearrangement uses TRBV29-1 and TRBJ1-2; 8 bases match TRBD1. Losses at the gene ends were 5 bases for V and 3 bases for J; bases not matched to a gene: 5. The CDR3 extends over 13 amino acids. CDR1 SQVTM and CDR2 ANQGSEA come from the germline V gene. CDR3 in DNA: TGCAGCGTTACGGACAGGGCTGACTATGGCTACACCTTC. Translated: CSVTDRADYGYTF. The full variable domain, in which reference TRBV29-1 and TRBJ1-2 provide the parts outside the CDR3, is SAVISQKPSRDICQRGTSLTIQCQVDSQVTMMFWYRQQPGQSLTLIATANQGSEATYESGFVIDKFPISRPNLTFSTLTVSNMSPEDSSIYLCSVTDRADYGYTFGSGTRLTVV.

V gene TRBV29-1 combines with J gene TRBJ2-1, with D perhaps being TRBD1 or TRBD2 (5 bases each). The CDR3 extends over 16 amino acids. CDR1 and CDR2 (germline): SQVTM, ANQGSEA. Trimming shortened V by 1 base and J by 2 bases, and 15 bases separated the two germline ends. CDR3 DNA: TGCAGCGTTGAAGTCTTAAGGGACGACACCTACAATGAGCAGTTCTTC. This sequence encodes CSVEVLRDDTYNEQFF.

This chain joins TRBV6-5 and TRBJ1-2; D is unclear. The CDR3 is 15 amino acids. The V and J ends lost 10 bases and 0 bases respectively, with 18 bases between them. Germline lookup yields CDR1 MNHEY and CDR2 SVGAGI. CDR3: CATQDGRMANYGYTF. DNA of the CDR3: TGTGCCACCCAAGACGGGCGAATGGCTAACTATGGCTACACCTTC.

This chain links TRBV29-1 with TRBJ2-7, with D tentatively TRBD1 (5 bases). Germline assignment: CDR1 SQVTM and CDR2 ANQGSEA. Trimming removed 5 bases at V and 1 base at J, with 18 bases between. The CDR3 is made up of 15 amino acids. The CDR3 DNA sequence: TGCAGCGTTCGAGAAGGCTTGGACAAGTCCTACGAGCAGTACTTC. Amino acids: CSVREGLDKSYEQYF.

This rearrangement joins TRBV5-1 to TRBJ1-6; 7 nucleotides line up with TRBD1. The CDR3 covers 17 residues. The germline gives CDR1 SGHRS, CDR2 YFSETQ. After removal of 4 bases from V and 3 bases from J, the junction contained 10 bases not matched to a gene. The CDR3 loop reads CASSRGDSSSYNSPLHF. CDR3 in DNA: TGCGCCAGCAGCCGGGGGGACAGTTCGAGCTATAATTCACCCCTCCACTTT.

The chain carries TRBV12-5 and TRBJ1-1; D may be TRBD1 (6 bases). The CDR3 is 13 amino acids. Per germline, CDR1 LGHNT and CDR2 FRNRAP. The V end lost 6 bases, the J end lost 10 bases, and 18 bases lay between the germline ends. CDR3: CASGDTPDRRAFF. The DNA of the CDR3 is TGTGCTAGTGGGGACACACCGGACAGACGAGCTTTCTTT.

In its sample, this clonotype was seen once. The CDR3 protein is CSARDPRGIQYF. CDR3 coding DNA: TGCAGTGCTAGAGACCCCCGAGGGATTCAGTATTTT. This rearrangement joins TRBV20-1 to TRBJ2-3, with a weak D call TRBD2 (5 bases). Germline V gives CDR1 DFQATT, CDR2 SNEGSKA (reference sequence). The ends were cut back, 0 bases at V and 12 bases at J, with 13 bases in the middle. This CDR3 contains 12 residues.

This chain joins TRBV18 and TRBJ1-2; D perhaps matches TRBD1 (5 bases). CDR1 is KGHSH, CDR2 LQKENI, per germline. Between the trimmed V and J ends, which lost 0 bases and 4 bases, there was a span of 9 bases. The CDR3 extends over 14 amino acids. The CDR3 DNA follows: TGTGCCAGCTCACCACCTGTGGGGGGCTATGGCTACACCTTC. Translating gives CASSPPVGGYGYTF.

CDR3: CASSLSAGVSYEQYF. The CDR3 coding sequence is TGCGCCAGCAGCTTGAGTGCAGGGGTCTCCTACGAGCAGTACTTC. The rearrangement joins TRBV5-1 to TRBJ2-7; weak D call: TRBD1 (6 bases). The V gene's germline CDR1 is SGHRS and CDR2 YFSETQ. CDR3 length: 15 amino acids. Trimming pared 1 base from V and 0 bases from J, leaving 11 bases between.

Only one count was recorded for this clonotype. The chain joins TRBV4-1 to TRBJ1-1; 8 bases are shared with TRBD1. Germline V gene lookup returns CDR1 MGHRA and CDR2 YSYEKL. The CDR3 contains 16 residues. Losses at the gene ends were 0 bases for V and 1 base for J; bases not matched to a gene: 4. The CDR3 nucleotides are TGCGCCAGCAGCCAAGAACTTGGACAGGGGAACACTGAAGCTTTCTTT. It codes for CASSQELGQGNTEAFF.

The CDR3 coding sequence is TGTGCCAGCAGCTTGGCGGGGGCCCAGGGAATCCGCGAGCAGTACTTC. It codes for CASSLAGAQGIREQYF. V usage is TRBV5-4 and J usage is TRBJ2-7; D is tentatively TRBD1 or TRBD2 (6 bases each). The CDR3 totals 16 residues. The germline V and J ends were trimmed by 0 bases and 6 bases, with 19 bases remaining between them. The germline gives CDR1 SGHNT, CDR2 YYREEE (reference sequence).